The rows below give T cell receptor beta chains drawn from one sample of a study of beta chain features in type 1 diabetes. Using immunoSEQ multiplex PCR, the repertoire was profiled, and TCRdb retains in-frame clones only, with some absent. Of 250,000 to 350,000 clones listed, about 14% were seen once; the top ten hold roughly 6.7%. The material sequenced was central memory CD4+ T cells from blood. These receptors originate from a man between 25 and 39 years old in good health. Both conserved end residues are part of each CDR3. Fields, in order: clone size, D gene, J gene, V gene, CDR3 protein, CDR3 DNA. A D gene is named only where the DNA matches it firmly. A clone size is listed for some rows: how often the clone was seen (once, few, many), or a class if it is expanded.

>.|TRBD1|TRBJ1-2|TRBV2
CASRGDSSNYGYTF
TGTGCCAGCAGAGGGGACAGCTCTAACTATGGCTACACCTTC
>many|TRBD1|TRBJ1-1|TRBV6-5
CASSSTGGAFF
TGTGCCAGCAGTTCCACAGGGGGAGCTTTCTTT
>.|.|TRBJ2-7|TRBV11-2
CASSSSAGGEQYF
TGTGCCAGCAGCTCTTCGGCCGGGGGTGAGCAGTACTTC
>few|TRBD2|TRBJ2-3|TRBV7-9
CASSSVAGVTQYF
TGTGCCAGCAGCTCAGTCGCGGGAGTTACGCAGTATTTT
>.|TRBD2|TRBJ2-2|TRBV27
CASSHPSGVNTGELFF
TGTGCCAGCAGTCACCCCAGCGGGGTGAACACCGGGGAGCTGTTTTTT
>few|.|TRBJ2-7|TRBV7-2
CASSLDLGMRGEQYF
TGTGCCAGCAGCTTAGATCTGGGAATGCGAGGAGAGCAGTACTTC
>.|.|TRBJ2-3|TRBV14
CASSQLLDGDTQYF
TGTGCCAGCAGCCAATTGCTGGACGGTGATACGCAGTATTTT
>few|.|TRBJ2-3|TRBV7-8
CASSLVRTDTQYF
TGTGCCAGCAGCTTAGTCCGCACAGATACGCAGTATTTT
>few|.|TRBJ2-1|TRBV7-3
CASSLAGQGKFF
TGTGCCAGCAGCTTGGCGGGGCAAGGGAAGTTCTTC
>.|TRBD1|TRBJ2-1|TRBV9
CASSARQGQGGNEQFF
TGTGCCAGCAGCGCGCGACAGGGACAGGGGGGCAATGAGCAGTTCTTC
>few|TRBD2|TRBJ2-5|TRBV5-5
CASSQAGAQETQYF
TGTGCCAGCAGCCAAGCGGGGGCCCAAGAGACCCAGTACTTC
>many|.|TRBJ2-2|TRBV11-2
CASGLRSGELFF
TGTGCCAGCGGCCTACGCTCCGGGGAGCTGTTTTTT
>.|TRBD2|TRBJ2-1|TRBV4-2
CASSQEWTGGRYEQFF
TGTGCCAGCAGCCAAGAGTGGACGGGGGGGCGCTACGAGCAGTTCTTC
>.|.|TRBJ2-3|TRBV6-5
CASSPGRGRTQYF
TGTGCCAGCAGTCCTGGTAGAGGGAGGACGCAGTATTTT
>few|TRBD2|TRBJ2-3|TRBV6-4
CASSDARGARDTQYF
TGTGCCAGCAGTGACGCGCGGGGGGCGAGGGATACGCAGTATTTT
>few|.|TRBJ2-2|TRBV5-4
CASKPGTHTGELFF
TGTGCCAGCAAACCGGGGACCCACACCGGGGAGCTGTTTTTT
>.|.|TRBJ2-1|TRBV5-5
CASSLELRTRSGEQFF
TGTGCCAGCAGCTTGGAACTGCGAACTAGATCCGGTGAGCAGTTCTTC
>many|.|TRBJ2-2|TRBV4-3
CASSQEASRLTGELFF
TGCGCCAGCAGCCAAGAAGCCTCTAGACTCACCGGGGAGCTGTTTTTT
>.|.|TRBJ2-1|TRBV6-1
CASSEVNYNEQFF
TGTGCCAGCAGTGAAGTCAACTACAATGAGCAGTTCTTC
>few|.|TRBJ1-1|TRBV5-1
CASSWTFGGDMNTEAFF
TGCGCCAGCAGCTGGACCTTCGGGGGCGACATGAACACTGAAGCTTTCTTT
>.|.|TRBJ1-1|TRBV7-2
CASSLDGRGTEAFF
TGTGCCAGCAGCTTAGACGGCAGGGGAACTGAAGCTTTCTTT
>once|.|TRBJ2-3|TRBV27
CASSLNDGTDTQYF
TGTGCCAGCAGCTTAAACGACGGCACAGATACGCAGTATTTT
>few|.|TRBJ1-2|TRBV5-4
CASSFGAEPYGYTF
TGTGCCAGCAGCTTTGGGGCGGAACCCTATGGCTACACCTTC